These T cell receptor beta chains were read from a single sample in a study of blood T cell repertoires in COVID-19. Clones were sequenced by immunoSEQ multiplex PCR, and TCRdb holds only the in-frame ones, with some missing. This table has roughly 200,000 clones, 90% appearing once. Input material: peripheral blood. The receptors were sampled from a man aged 45-60 years with acute or convalescent COVID-19. Both conserved end residues are part of each CDR3. D genes are given only for firm matches. Only some rows state a clone size, as once, few, many or a class for expanded clones.

v_call	d_call	j_call	clone_size	cdr3_length	cdr3_aa	cdr3_nt
TRBV6-5	TRBD1	TRBJ1-1	.	14	CASSSYRGETEAFF	TGTGCCAGCAGTTCGTACAGGGGAGAGACTGAAGCTTTCTTT
TRBV29-1	TRBD1	TRBJ2-7	.	14	CSVGPGTGEYEQYF	TGCAGCGTTGGTCCCGGGACAGGGGAATACGAGCAGTACTTC
TRBV10-2	.	TRBJ2-7	.	14	CASSEGTRFYEQYF	TGCGCCAGCAGTGAGGGGACACGTTTTTACGAGCAGTACTTC
TRBV5-4	TRBD2	TRBJ2-7	.	16	CASSLGGTSGAYEQYF	TGTGCCAGCAGCTTGGGGGGGACTAGCGGGGCCTACGAGCAGTACTTC
TRBV7-9	.	TRBJ1-4	.	14	CASTESATNEKLFF	TGTGCCAGCACCGAGAGTGCAACTAATGAAAAACTGTTTTTT
TRBV7-8	.	TRBJ1-3	.	17	CASSLRVIDLAGNTIYF	TGTGCCAGCAGCTTACGAGTTATTGATCTAGCTGGAAACACCATATATTTT
TRBV7-9	TRBD1	TRBJ1-1	once	16	CASSFPTGGENTEAFF	TGTGCCAGCAGCTTTCCGACAGGGGGCGAGAACACTGAAGCTTTCTTT
TRBV15	TRBD1	TRBJ2-5	.	16	CATSRRTGGSGETQYF	TGTGCCACCAGCAGACGGACAGGGGGCAGCGGAGAGACCCAGTACTTC
TRBV20-1	.	TRBJ1-2	.	11	CSARSSYGYTF	TGCAGTGCTAGGAGTTCCTATGGCTACACCTTC
TRBV5-1	.	TRBJ2-1	.	15	CASSITSTGYDEQFF	TGCGCCAGCAGCATTACTAGCACCGGCTACGATGAGCAGTTCTTC
TRBV5-5	.	TRBJ2-5	.	15	CASSLALDRQETQYF	TGTGCCAGCAGCTTGGCCTTGGACAGACAAGAGACCCAGTACTTC
TRBV18	.	TRBJ2-5	.	14	CASSPSSIQETQYF	TGTGCCAGCTCACCCTCATCTATCCAAGAGACCCAGTACTTC
TRBV24-1	TRBD1	TRBJ2-2	.	14	CATSGQGKSGELFF	TGTGCCACCAGCGGACAGGGTAAATCCGGGGAGCTGTTTTTT
TRBV30	.	TRBJ1-4	.	13	CAWSVDENEKLFF	TGTGCCTGGAGTGTCGATGAGAATGAAAAACTGTTTTTT
TRBV5-1	TRBD1	TRBJ2-1	.	16	CASSLDTGGTGREQFF	TGCGCCAGCAGCTTGGATACAGGGGGGACGGGACGGGAGCAGTTCTTC
TRBV18	.	TRBJ2-2	.	13	CASSPASTGELFF	TGTGCCAGCTCACCAGCGAGCACCGGGGAGCTGTTTTTT
TRBV5-1	TRBD2	TRBJ2-7	.	17	CASSLGTTSGRRYEQYF	TGCGCCAGCAGCTTGGGAACTACTAGCGGGAGGAGGTACGAGCAGTACTTC
TRBV11-2	.	TRBJ1-5	.	14	CASSLGWQNQPQHF	TGTGCCAGCAGCTTAGGGTGGCAGAATCAGCCCCAGCATTTT
TRBV5-5	TRBD1	TRBJ1-2	.	14	CASSRGQGDYGYTF	TGTGCCAGCAGCAGAGGACAGGGGGACTATGGCTACACCTTC
TRBV20-1	.	TRBJ1-3	.	12	CSASTVGNTIYF	TGCAGTGCTAGTACAGTTGGAAACACCATATATTTT
TRBV6-5	TRBD1	TRBJ2-1	.	14	CASSRGQGKNEQFF	TGTGCCAGCAGCAGGGGACAGGGAAAAAATGAGCAGTTCTTC
TRBV28	.	TRBJ1-2	.	19	CASSFLLSWSLGDFDGYTF	TGTGCCAGCAGTTTCCTACTTTCATGGTCACTCGGGGATTTCGATGGCTACACCTTC
TRBV3-1/TRBV3-2	TRBD1	TRBJ1-6	.	15	CASRPGGSYNSPLHF	TGTGCCAGCAGACCAGGGGGCTCCTATAATTCACCCCTCCACTTT
TRBV28	.	TRBJ2-7	.	12	CASSSAGHEQYF	TGTGCCAGCAGCTCAGCAGGGCACGAGCAGTACTTC
TRBV4-2	TRBD2	TRBJ2-4	.	18	CASSFASGTSGSADIQYF	TGTGCCAGCAGCTTCGCCTCCGGGACTAGCGGGAGTGCAGACATTCAGTACTTC
TRBV15	TRBD1	TRBJ2-1	.	12	CATTDRASEQFF	TGTGCCACTACGGACAGGGCCAGTGAGCAGTTCTTC
TRBV3-1/TRBV3-2	TRBD1	TRBJ1-1	.	14	CASSQQGARTEAFF	TGTGCCAGCAGCCAACAGGGGGCGAGGACTGAAGCTTTCTTT
TRBV24-1	.	TRBJ1-4	once	14	CATSQGPANEKLFF	TGTGCCACCAGTCAGGGCCCTGCTAATGAAAAACTGTTTTTT
TRBV5-6	TRBD1	TRBJ1-2	.	14	CASSRDSTSRGYTF	TGTGCCAGCAGCAGGGACAGTACATCACGGGGCTACACCTTC
TRBV2	.	TRBJ2-1	.	12	CASRTDNNEQFF	TGTGCCAGCAGGACAGACAACAATGAGCAGTTCTTC
TRBV27	.	TRBJ2-3	.	15	CASSAFRVDTDTQYF	TGTGCCAGCAGTGCCTTCAGGGTGGACACAGATACGCAGTATTTT
TRBV2	TRBD1	TRBJ2-7	.	15	CASSEGWDRVYEQYF	TGTGCCAGCAGTGAGGGGTGGGACAGGGTATACGAGCAGTACTTC
TRBV28	TRBD1	TRBJ1-1	once	14	CASSGTGVRTEAFF	TGTGCCAGCAGTGGGACAGGGGTTCGTACTGAAGCTTTCTTT
TRBV11-1	TRBD1	TRBJ1-2	.	13	CASSRGTGLGYTF	TGTGCCAGCAGCCGCGGGACAGGGCTTGGCTACACCTTC
TRBV27	TRBD1	TRBJ2-7	.	18	CASARGTAATLSSYEQYF	TGTGCCAGCGCCCGAGGGACAGCCGCCACTTTGAGCTCCTACGAGCAGTACTTC
TRBV27	.	TRBJ2-7	.	14	CASSLRHLAYEQYF	TGTGCCAGCAGCTTGAGACACCTTGCCTACGAGCAGTACTTC
TRBV6-5	.	TRBJ2-6	.	14	CASRGQNGANVLTF	TGTGCCAGCAGGGGGCAAAATGGGGCCAACGTCCTGACTTTC
TRBV3-1/TRBV3-2	.	TRBJ2-1	.	18	CASSQVSTGLGGYNEQFF	TGTGCCAGCAGCCAAGTTTCCACGGGACTTGGGGGGTACAATGAGCAGTTCTTC
TRBV30	TRBD1	TRBJ1-5	.	16	CAWSPTRDSLHQPQHF	TGTGCCTGGAGCCCGACCCGGGACAGTTTACATCAGCCCCAGCATTTT